This record covers a single T cell receptor (beta chain). The target antigen is unknown. The data derive from a study of T cell responses to AZD1222 COVID-19 vaccine. Overall study results and limits: Of spike-specific TCRs, nearly half reportedly target regions left unmutated in variants.

Only in-frame clones appear in the TCRdb table, and some are missing; sequencing was by immunoSEQ multiplex PCR. Among 170,000 or so clones listed, 85% to 90% were seen once. The CDR3 covers 14 residues. V lost 5 bases to trimming and J lost 0 bases; unmatched junction nucleotides: 1. The V gene's germline CDR1 is SGHAT and CDR2 FQNNGV. The J gene is TRBJ1-2, the V gene TRBV11-2; 9 positions match TRBD1. The receptor was derived from an adult who received the AZD1222 COVID-19 vaccine. Sequenced here: peripheral blood, sampled 28 days after the second AZD1222 dose. CDR3 residues: CASSRDRANYGYTF. CDR3 in DNA: TGTGCCAGCAGCAGGGACAGGGCTAACTATGGCTACACCTTC.